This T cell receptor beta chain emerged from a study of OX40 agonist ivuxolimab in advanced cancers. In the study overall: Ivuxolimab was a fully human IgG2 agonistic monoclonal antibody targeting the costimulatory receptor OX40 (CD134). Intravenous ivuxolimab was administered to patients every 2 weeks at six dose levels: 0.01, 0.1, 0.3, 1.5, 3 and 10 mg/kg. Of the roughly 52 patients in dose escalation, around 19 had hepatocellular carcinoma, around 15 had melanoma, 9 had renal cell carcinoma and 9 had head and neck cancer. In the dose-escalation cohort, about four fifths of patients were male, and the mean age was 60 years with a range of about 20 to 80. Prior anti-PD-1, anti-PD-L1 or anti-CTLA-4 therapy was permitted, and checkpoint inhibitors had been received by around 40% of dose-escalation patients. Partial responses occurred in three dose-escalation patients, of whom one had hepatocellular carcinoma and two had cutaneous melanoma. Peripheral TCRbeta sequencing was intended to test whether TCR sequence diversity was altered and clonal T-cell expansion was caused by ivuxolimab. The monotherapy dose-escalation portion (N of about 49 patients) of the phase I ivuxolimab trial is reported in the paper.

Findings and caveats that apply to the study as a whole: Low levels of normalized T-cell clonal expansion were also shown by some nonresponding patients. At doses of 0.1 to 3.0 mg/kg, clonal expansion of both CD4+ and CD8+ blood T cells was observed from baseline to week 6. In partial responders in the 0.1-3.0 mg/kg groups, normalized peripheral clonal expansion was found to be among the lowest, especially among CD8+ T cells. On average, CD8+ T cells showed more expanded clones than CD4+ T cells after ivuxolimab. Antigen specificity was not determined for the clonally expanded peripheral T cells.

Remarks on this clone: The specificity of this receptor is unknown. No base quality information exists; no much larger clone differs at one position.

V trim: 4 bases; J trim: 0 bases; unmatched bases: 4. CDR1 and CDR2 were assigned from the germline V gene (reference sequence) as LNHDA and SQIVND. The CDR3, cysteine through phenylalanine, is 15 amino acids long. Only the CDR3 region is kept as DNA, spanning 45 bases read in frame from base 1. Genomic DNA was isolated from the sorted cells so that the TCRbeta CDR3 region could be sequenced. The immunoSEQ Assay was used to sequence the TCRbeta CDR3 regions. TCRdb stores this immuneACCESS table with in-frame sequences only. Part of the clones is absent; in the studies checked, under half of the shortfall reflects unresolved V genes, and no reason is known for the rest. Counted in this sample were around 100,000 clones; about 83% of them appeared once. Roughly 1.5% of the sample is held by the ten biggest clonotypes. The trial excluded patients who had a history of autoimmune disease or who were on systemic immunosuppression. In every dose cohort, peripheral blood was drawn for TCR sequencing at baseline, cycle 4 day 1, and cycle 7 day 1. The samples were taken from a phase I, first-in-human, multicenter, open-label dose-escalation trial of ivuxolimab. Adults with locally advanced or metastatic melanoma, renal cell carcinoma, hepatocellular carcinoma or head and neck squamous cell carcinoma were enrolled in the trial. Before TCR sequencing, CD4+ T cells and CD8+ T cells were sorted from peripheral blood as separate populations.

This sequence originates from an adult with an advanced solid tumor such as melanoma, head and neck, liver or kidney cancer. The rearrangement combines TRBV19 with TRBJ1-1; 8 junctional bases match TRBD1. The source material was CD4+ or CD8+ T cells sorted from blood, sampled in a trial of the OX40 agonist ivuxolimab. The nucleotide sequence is TGTGCCAGTAGTAGACAGGGGCCGATGAACACTGAAGCTTTCTTT. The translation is CASSRQGPMNTEAFF.